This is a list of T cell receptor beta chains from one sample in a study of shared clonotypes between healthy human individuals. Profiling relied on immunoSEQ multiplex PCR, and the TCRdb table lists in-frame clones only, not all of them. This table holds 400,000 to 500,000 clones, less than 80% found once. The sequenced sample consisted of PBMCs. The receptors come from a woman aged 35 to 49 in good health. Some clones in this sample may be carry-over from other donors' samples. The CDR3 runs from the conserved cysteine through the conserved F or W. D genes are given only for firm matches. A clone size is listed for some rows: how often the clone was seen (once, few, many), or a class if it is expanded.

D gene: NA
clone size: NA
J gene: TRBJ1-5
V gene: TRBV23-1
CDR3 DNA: TGCGCCAGCAGTCAACCGGGGGGAAATGGTCAGCCCCAGCATTTT
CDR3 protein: CASSQPGGNGQPQHF

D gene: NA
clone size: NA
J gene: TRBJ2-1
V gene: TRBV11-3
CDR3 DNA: TGTGCCAGCAGCAGCCGGGACTGGCACAATGAGCAGTTCTTC
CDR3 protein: CASSSRDWHNEQFF

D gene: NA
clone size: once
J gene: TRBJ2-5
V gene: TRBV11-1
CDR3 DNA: TGTGCCAGCAGCTTAGGGGAGGAGACCCAGTACTTC
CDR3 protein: CASSLGEETQYF

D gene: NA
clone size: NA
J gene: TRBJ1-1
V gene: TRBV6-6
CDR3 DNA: TGTGCCAGCAGTTACTCGGTGAACACTGAAGCTTTCTTT
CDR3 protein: CASSYSVNTEAFF

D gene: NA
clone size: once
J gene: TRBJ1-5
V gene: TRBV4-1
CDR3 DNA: TGCGCCAGCAGTCAAGACATGGCTTATAGCAATCAGCCCCAGCATTTT
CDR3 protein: CASSQDMAYSNQPQHF

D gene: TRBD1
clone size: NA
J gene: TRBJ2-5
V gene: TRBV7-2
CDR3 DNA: TGTGCCAGCAGCTACCGGGACAGGGGTCGGGAGACCCAGTACTTC
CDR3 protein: CASSYRDRGRETQYF

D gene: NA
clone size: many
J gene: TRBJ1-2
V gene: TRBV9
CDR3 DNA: TGTGCCAGCAGCGTAGAAACGGGTACGGGCGGCTACACCTTC
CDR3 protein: CASSVETGTGGYTF

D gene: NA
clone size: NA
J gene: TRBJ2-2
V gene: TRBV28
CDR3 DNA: TGTGCCAGCAGTTTAAGTGGACGGCACACCGGGGAGCTGTTTTTT
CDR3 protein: CASSLSGRHTGELFF

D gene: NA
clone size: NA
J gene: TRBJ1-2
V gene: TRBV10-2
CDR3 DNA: TGCGCCAGCAGTGACGGGCAGGGCGGGGGCTACACCTTC
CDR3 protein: CASSDGQGGGYTF

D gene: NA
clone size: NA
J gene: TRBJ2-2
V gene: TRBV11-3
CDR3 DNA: TGTGCCAGCAGCTTGGCAGGCCAACACGGGGAGCTGTTTTTT
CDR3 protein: CASSLAGQHGELFF

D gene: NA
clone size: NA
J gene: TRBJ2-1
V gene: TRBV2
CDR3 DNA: TGTGCCAGCAGTCGGCAAGCGGCAGGAACCTACAATGAGCAGTTCTTC
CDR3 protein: CASSRQAAGTYNEQFF

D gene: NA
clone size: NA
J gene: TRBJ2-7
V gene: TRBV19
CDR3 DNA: TGTGCCAGTAGTATAGCCCCCAGTTACGAGCAGTACTTC
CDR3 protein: CASSIAPSYEQYF

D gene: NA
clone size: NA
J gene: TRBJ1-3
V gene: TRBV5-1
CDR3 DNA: TGCGCCAGCCAGCCGGGACGGGGAGGAAACACCATATATTTT
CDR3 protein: CASQPGRGGNTIYF

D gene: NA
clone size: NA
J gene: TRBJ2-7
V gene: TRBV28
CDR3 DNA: TGTGCCAGCAGGCCTGGACAGCTTCCTTACGAGCAGTACTTC
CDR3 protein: CASRPGQLPYEQYF

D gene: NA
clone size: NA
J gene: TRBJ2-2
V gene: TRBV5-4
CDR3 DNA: TGTGCCAGCAGCTTGGACAGGGTACTCACCGGGGAGCTGTTTTTT
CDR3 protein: CASSLDRVLTGELFF

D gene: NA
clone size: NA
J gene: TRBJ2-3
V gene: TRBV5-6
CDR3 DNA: TGTGCCAGCAGCATTCAAAGCGGGGATACGCAGTATTTT
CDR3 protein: CASSIQSGDTQYF

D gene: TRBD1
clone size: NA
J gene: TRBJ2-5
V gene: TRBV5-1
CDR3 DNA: TGCGCCAGCAGCCCGACGGGACAGCCCCAAGAGACCCAGTACTTC
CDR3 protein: CASSPTGQPQETQYF

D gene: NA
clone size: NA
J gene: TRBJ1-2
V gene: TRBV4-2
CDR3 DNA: TGTGCCAGCAGCCGCACAGGGTACGGCTACACCTTC
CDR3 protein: CASSRTGYGYTF

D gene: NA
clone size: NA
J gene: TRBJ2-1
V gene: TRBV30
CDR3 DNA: TGTGCCTGGAGTGAACGAAGCGGACACTACAATGAGCAGTTCTTC
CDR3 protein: CAWSERSGHYNEQFF

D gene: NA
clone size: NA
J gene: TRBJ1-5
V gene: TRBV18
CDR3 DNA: TGTGCCAGCTCACCACGTCAGAGCAATCAGCCCCAGCATTTT
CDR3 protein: CASSPRQSNQPQHF

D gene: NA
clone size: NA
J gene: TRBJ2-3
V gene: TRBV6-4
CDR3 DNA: TGTGCCAGCAGTCGGGAGGCAGGGGGGACAGATACGCAGTATTTT
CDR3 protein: CASSREAGGTDTQYF

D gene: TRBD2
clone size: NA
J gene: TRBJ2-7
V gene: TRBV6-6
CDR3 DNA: TGTGCCAGCAGTGGCCCGCGGGACTACCCCCCCGAGCAGTACTTC
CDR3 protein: CASSGPRDYPPEQYF